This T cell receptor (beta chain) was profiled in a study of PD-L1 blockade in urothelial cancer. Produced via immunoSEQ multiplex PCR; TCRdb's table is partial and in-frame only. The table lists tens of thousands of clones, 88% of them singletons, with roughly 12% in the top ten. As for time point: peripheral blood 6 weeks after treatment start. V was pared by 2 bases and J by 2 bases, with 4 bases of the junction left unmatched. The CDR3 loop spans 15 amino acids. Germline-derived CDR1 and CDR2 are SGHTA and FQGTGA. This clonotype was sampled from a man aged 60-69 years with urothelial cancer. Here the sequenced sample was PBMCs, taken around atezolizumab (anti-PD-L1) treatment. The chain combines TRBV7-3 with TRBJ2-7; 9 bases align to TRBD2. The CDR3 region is CASSLALAGTYEQYF. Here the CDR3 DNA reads TGTGCCAGCAGCTTAGCCCTAGCGGGGACCTACGAGCAGTACTTC.